This TCR beta chain came from a study of blood T cell repertoires in COVID-19. The data were produced by immunoSEQ multiplex PCR, yet TCRdb's version contains in-frame clones alone and is incomplete. The sample lists tens of thousands of clones; around 81% were seen once. Sequenced sample: peripheral blood. The sequence was collected from a human donor in a cohort sampled during active COVID-19.

The CDR3 nucleotides read TGTGCCAGCAGCTTAGGGGTCTCAGGTTTCAAGTACTTC. As protein: CASSLGVSGFKYF. The gene calls are TRBV11-2 and TRBJ2-7; D unresolved. Germline CDR1 is SGHAT and CDR2 is FQNNGV. Trimming stripped 1 base from V and 11 bases from J, with 15 bases between. The CDR3 loop spans 13 amino acids.